This T cell receptor beta chain was identified during a study of CD8 T cells in ankylosing spondylitis. This clonotype was picked up many times. Its antigen is unidentified. Broader study findings: Reportedly, matched ankylosing spondylitis synovial fluid was significantly enriched for disease-linked clones. Blood of patients with ankylosing spondylitis appeared to be characterized by a TCR beta motif of several highly homologous variants. A number of the motif variants had already been described in reactive arthritis synovial fluid and blood.

TCRdb re-called the 5' RACE reads with MiXCR, one entry per CDR3 protein. The sample holds around 490,000 distinct CDR3 sequences, 5.3% seen once. With 2 bases removed from V and 0 bases from J, the gap between germline ends came to 19 bases. There are 18 residues in the CDR3. The germline V gene encodes CDR1 SGHRS and CDR2 YFSETQ. The sample consisted of blood, either unsorted or a sorted T cell fraction (not recorded which). The gene calls are TRBV5-1 and TRBJ2-3; tentatively, D is TRBD1 or TRBD2 (6 bases each). This clonotype was sampled from a male donor with ankylosing spondylitis. This chain's CDR3 is CASSFGVIVGGSTDTQYF. The CDR3 DNA is TGCGCCAGCAGCTTTGGTGTTATCGTAGGGGGGAGCACAGATACGCAGTATTTT.